This T cell receptor beta chain was sequenced for a study of T cells expressing NK-cell markers. Study overall: Obtained from sorted CD3+CD56+NKG2C+, CD3+CD56+NKG2C- and CD3+CD56-NKG2C+ T cells were the TCR beta repertoires. Serological testing identified most of the eight sequenced donors as HCMV-seropositive and one as seronegative. General study points: In a group of several donors, dominant NKG2C+ clonotypes represented about 1.0-7.5% of CD8+ T cells.

About this clonotype: Its target is unknown.

Template switching by 5'RACE with UMIs generated the TCR beta cDNA. TCRdb re-called the 5' RACE reads and catalogs CDR3 proteins one per entry, DNA excluded. The sample's table shows around 380,000 distinct CDR3 sequences. This TCR was recovered from a woman between 45 and 65 years old in good health. The sequencing sample was made of blood T cells: a sorted CD56 or NKG2C T cell subset, CD4+ or CD8+ T cells, or bulk PBMC T cells (not recorded which).

The CDR3 protein is CSARAQTGNWNTEAFF. This chain joins TRBV20-1 and TRBJ1-1; absent DNA, TCRdb's TRBD1 call cannot be checked. Looked up from germline, CDR1 is DFQATT and CDR2 is SNEGSKA (reference sequence). There are 16 residues in the CDR3.